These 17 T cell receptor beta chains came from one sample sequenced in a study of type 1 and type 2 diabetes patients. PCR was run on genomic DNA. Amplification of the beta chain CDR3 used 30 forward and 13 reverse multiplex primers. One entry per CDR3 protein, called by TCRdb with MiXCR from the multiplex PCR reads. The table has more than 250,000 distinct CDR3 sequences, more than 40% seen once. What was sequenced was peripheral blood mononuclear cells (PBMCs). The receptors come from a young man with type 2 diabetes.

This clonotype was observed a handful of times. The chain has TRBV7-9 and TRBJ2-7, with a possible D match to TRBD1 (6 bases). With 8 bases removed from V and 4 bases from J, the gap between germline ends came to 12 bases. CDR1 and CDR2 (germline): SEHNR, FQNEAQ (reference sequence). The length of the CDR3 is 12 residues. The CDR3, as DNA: TGTGCCAGCGGGACACGGGTGTACGAGCAGTACTTC. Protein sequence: CASGTRVYEQYF.

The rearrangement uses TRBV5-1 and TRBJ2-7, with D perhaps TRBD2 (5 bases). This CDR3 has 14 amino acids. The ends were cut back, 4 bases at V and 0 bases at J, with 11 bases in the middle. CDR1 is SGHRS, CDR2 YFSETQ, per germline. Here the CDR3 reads CASSPKGSSYEQYF. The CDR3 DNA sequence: TGCGCCAGCAGCCCCAAAGGGAGCTCCTACGAGCAGTACTTC.

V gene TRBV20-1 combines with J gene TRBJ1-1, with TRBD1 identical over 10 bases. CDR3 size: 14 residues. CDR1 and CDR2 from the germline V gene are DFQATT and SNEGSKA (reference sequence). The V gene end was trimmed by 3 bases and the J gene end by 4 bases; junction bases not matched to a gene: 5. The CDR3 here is CSARSGTGATEAFF. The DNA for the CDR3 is TGCAGTGCTAGGTCGGGGACAGGGGCCACTGAAGCTTTCTTT.

The DNA of the CDR3 is TGCAGTGCTAGAGTTAGGGGGGGTCAGCCCCAGCATTTT. This translates into CSARVRGGQPQHF. The chain carries TRBV20-1 and TRBJ1-5, with a tentative D call TRBD1 (6 bases). The V gene's germline CDR1 is DFQATT and CDR2 SNEGSKA (reference sequence). This CDR3 contains 13 residues. V lost 1 base and J lost 6, with 10 bases in between.

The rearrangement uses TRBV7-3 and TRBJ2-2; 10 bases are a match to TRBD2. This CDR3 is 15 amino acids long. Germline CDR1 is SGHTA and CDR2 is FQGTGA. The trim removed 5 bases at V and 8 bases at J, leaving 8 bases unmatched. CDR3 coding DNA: TGTGCCAGCAGCCGCAGCGGGGGGGCGAGAGGGGAGCTGTTTTTT. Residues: CASSRSGGARGELFF.

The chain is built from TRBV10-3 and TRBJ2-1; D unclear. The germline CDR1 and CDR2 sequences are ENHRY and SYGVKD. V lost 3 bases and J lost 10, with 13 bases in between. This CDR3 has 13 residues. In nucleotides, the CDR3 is TGTGCCATCAGTGATTCCAACACCTACGAGCAGTTCTTC. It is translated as CAISDSNTYEQFF.

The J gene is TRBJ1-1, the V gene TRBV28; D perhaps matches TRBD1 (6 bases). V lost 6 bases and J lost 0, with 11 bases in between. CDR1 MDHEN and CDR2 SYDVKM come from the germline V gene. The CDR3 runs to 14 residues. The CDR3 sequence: CASRAGGVNTEAFF. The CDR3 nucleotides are TGTGCCAGCAGGGCCGGGGGCGTGAACACTGAAGCTTTCTTT.

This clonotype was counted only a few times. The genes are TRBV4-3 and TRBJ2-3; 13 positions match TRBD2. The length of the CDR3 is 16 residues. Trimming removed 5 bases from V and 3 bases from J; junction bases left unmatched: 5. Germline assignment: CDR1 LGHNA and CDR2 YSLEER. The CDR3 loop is CASSYGTSGVTDTQYF. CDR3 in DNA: TGCGCCAGCAGCTACGGGACTAGCGGGGTTACAGATACGCAGTATTTT.

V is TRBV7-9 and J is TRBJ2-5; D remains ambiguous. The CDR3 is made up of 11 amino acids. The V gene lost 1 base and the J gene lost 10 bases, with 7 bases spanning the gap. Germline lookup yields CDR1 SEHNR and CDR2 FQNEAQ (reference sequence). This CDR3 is CASSLGADQYF. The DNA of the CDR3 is TGTGCCAGCAGCTTAGGGGCGGACCAGTACTTC.

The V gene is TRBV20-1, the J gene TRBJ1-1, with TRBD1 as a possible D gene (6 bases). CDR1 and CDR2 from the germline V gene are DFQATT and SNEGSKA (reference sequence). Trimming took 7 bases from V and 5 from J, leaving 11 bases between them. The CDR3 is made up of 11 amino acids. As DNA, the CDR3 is TGCAGTGACGGCAGGGGAACTGAAGCTTTCTTT. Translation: CSDGRGTEAFF.

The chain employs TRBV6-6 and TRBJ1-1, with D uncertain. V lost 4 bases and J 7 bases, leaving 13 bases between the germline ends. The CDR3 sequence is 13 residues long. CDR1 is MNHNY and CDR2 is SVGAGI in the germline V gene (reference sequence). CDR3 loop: CASSFASDFEAFF. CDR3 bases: TGTGCCAGCAGTTTTGCCTCGGACTTTGAAGCTTTCTTT.

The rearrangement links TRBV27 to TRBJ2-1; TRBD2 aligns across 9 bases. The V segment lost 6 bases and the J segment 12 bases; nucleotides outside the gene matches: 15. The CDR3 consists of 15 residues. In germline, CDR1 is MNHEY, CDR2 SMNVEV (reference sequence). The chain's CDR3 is CASRPMAGGPSRQFF. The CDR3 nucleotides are TGTGCCAGCAGACCGATGGCGGGAGGGCCTAGTCGGCAGTTCTTC.

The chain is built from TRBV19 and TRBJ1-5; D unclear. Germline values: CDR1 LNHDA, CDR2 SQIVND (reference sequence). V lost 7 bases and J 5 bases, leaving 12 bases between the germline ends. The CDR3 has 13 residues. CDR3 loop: CASKAGMDQPQHF. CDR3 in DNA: TGTGCCAGTAAGGCGGGGATGGATCAGCCCCAGCATTTT.

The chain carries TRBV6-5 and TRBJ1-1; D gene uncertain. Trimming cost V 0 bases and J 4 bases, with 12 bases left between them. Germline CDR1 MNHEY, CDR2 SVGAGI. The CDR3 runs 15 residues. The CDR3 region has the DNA TGTGCCAGCAGTTACTCTAGCCCGGGTTCCACTGAAGCTTTCTTT. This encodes CASSYSSPGSTEAFF.

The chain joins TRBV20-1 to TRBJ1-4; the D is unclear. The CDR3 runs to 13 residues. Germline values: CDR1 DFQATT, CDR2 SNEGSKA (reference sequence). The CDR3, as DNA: TGCAGCTATCCAGGCCCAACTAATGAAAAACTGTTTTTT. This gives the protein CSYPGPTNEKLFF.

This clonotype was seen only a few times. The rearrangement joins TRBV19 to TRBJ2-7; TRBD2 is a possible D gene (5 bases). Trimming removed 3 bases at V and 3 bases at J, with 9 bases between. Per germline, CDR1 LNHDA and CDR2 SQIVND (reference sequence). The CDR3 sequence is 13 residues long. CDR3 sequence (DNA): TGTGCCAGTAGTATTACGACTATCTACGAGCAGTACTTC. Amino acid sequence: CASSITTIYEQYF.

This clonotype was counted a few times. As DNA, the CDR3 is TGTGCCAGCATAAGCGGGGTGTACCAAGAGACCCAGTACTTC. Translation gives CASISGVYQETQYF. The chain recombines TRBV6-2 or TRBV6-3 with TRBJ2-5, with 7 positions matching TRBD2. The CDR3 runs 14 residues. Germline loops: CDR1 MNHEY, CDR2 SVGEGT. The J segment lost 0 bases and the V segment lost 7 bases, leaving 5 bases of the junction unmatched.